The 4 T cell receptor beta chains below come from one sample, sequenced in a study of graft-versus-host responses after intestinal transplantation. These receptors are not linked to any known antigen. The data were produced by immunoSEQ multiplex PCR, yet TCRdb's version contains in-frame clones alone and is incomplete. The table shows tens of thousands of clones, with 93% occurring only once. The material was unstimulated CD8+ T cells sorted from spleen or lymph node cells, obtained before intestinal transplant. These TCRs come from a human donor who received an intestinal transplant.

The chain has TRBV4-1 and TRBJ1-3; tentatively, D is TRBD1 (5 bases). Germline V gene sequence: CDR1 MGHRA, CDR2 YSYEKL. V was pared by 1 base and J by 0 bases, with 13 bases between. This CDR3 is 17 amino acids long. The CDR3 DNA follows: TGCGCCAGCAGCCAAGTTCAGGGACTGCTCTCTGGAAACACCATATATTTT. Translated: CASSQVQGLLSGNTIYF.

The chain links TRBV7-9 to TRBJ1-4; no reliable D call. The germline V gene has CDR1 SEHNR and CDR2 FQNEAQ (reference sequence). The CDR3 loop spans 13 amino acids. The ends were cut back, 0 bases at V and 10 bases at J, with 9 bases in the middle. The DNA for the CDR3 is TGTGCCAGCAGCTTAGCCGAAGAGGGAAAACTGTTTTTT. Its protein product is CASSLAEEGKLFF.

CDR3 protein: CASSVTSGYTDTQYF. The CDR3 DNA follows: TGTGCCAGCAGCGTGACTAGCGGGTACACAGATACGCAGTATTTT. The J gene is TRBJ2-3, the V gene TRBV9; 10 positions agree with TRBD2. This CDR3 contains 15 residues. The germline CDR1 and CDR2 sequences are SGDLS and YYNGEE. V lost 2 bases, J lost 2 bases, and 2 bases stayed unmatched. Drawing the rest from reference TRBV9 and TRBJ2-3, the complete variable domain is DSGVTQTPKHLITATGQRVTLRCSPRSGDLSVYWYQQSLDQGLQFLIQYYNGEERAKGNILERFSAQQFPDLHSELNLSSLELGDSALYFCASSVTSGYTDTQYFGPGTRLTVL.

V gene TRBV30 combines with J gene TRBJ1-5; D remains unclear. The CDR3 loop spans 13 amino acids. The germline CDR1 and CDR2 sequences are GTSNPN and SVGIG (reference sequence). The V end was cut by 0 bases, the J end by 1 base, with 4 bases between. The CDR3, as DNA: TGTGCCTGGAGTGTTGGCAGCAATCAGCCCCAGCATTTT. This encodes CAWSVGSNQPQHF.